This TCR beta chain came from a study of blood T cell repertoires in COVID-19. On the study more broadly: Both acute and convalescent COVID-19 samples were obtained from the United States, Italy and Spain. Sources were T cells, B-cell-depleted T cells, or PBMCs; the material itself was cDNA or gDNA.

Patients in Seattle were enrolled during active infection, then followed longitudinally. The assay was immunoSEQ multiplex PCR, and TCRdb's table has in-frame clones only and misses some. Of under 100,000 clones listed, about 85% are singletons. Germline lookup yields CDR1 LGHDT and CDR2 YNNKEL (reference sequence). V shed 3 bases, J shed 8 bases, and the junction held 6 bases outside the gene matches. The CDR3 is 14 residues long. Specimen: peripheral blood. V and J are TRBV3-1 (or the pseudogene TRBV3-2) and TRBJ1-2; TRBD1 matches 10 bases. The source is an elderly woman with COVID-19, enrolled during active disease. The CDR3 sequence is CASSQRDRGGGYTF. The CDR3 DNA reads TGTGCCAGCAGCCAGAGGGACAGGGGAGGGGGCTACACCTTC.